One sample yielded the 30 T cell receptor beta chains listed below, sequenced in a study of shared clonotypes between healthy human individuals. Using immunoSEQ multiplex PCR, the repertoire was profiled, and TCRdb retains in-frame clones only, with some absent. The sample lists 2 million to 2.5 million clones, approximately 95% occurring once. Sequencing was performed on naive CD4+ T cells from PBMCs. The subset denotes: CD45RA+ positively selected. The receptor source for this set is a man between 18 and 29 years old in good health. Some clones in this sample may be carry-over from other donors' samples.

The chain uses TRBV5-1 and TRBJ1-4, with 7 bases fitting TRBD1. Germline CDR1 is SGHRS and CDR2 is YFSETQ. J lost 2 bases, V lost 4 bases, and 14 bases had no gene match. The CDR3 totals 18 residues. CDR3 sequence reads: CASSLGLGGAGTNEKLFF. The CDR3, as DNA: TGCGCCAGCAGCCTGGGCCTAGGGGGCGCCGGGACTAATGAAAAACTGTTTTTT.

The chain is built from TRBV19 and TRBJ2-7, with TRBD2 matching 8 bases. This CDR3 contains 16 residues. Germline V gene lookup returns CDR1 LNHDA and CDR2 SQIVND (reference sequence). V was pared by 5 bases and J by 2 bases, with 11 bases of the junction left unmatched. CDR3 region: CASSGPLSGTTYEQYF. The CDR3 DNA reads TGTGCCAGTAGTGGCCCCCTTAGCGGGACCACCTACGAGCAGTACTTC.

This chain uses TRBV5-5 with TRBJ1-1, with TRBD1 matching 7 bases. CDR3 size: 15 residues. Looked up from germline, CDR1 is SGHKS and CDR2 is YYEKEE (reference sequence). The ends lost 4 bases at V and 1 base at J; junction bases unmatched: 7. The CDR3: CASSRKTGPNTEAFF. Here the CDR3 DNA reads TGTGCCAGCAGCCGTAAGACAGGGCCGAACACTGAAGCTTTCTTT. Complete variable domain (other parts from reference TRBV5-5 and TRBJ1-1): DAGVTQSPTHLIKTRGQQVTLRCSPISGHKSVSWYQQVLGQGPQFIFQYYEKEERGRGNFPDRFSARQFPNYSSELNVNALLLGDSALYLCASSRKTGPNTEAFFGQGTRLTVV.

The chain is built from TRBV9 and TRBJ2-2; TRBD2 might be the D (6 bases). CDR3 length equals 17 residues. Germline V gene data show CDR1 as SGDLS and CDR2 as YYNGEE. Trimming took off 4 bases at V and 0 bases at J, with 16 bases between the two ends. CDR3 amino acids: CASSKRVTYPNTGELFF. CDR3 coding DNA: TGTGCCAGCAGCAAGCGGGTCACCTACCCGAACACCGGGGAGCTGTTTTTT.

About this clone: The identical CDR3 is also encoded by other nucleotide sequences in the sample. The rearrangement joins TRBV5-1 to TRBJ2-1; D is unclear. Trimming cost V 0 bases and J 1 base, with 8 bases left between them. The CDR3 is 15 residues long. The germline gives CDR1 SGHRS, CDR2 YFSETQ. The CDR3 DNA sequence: TGCGCCAGCAGCTTGGTGGCGGTTTCCTACAATGAGCAGTTCTTC. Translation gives CASSLVAVSYNEQFF.

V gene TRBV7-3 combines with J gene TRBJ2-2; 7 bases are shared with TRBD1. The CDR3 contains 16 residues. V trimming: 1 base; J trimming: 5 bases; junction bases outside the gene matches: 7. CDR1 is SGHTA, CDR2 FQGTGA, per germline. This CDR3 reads CASSLKGPTGTGELFF. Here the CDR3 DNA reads TGTGCCAGCAGCTTAAAGGGCCCGACAGGGACCGGGGAGCTGTTTTTT. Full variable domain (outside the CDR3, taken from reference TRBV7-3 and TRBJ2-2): GAGVSQTPSNKVTEKGKYVELRCDPISGHTALYWYRQSLGQGPEFLIYFQGTGAADDSGLPNDRFFAVRPEGSVSTLKIQRTERGDSAVYLCASSLKGPTGTGELFFGEGSRLTVL.

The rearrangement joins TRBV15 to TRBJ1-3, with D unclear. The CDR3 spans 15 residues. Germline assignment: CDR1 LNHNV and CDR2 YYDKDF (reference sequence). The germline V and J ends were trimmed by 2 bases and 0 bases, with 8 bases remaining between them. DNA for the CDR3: TGTGCCACCAGCAGATTCCTCGGCTCTGGAAACACCATATATTTT. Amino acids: CATSRFLGSGNTIYF.

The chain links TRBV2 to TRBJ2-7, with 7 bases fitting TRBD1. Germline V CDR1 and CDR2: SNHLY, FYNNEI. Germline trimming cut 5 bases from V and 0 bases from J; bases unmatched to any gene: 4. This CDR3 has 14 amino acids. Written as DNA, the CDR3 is TGTGCCAGCAGTAGGGGGCCCCTCTCCTACGAGCAGTACTTC. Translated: CASSRGPLSYEQYF.

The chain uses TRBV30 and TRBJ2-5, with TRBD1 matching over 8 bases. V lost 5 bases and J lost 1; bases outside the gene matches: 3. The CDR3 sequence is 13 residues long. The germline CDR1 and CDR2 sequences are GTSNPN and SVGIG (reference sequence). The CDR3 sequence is CAWDRGSQETQYF. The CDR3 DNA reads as TGTGCCTGGGACAGGGGATCCCAAGAGACCCAGTACTTC.

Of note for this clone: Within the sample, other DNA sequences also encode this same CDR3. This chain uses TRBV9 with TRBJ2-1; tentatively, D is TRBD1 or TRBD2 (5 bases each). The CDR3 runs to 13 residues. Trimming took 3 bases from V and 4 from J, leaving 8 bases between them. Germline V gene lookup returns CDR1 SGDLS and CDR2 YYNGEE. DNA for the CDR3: TGTGCCAGCAGCGCGAGGGGTTACAATGAGCAGTTCTTC. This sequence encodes CASSARGYNEQFF.

The CDR3 here is CASSLLYYEQYF. In DNA form, the CDR3 reads TGTGCCAGCAGCTTATTATACTACGAGCAGTACTTC. This chain joins TRBV7-2 and TRBJ2-7, with D unresolved. The germline gives CDR1 SGHTA, CDR2 FQGNSA. V was clipped by 2 bases and J by 3 bases, with 5 bases between them. CDR3 length: 12 amino acids.

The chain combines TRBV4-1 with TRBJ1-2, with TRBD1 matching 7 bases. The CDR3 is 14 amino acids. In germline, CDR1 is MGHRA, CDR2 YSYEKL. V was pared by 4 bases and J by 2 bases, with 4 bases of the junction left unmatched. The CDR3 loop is CASSLGQINYGYTF. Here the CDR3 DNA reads TGCGCCAGCAGCCTGGGACAGATCAACTATGGCTACACCTTC.

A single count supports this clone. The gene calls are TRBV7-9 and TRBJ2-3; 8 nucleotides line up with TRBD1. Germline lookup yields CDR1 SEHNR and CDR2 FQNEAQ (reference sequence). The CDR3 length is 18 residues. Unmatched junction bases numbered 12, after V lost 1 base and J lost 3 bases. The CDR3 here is CASSLGGSGTGWTDTQYF. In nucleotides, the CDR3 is TGTGCCAGCAGCTTAGGGGGCTCCGGGACAGGTTGGACAGATACGCAGTATTTT.

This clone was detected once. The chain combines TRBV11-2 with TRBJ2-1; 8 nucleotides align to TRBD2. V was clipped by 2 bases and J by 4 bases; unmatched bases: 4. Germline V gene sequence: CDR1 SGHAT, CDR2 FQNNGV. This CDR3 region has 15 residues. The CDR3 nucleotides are TGTGCCAGCAGCTTATTTAGCGGGACTTACAATGAGCAGTTCTTC. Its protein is CASSLFSGTYNEQFF.

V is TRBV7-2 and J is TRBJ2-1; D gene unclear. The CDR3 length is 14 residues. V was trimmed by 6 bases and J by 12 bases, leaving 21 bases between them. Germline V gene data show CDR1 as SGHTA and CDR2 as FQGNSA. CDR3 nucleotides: TGTGCCAGCAGTCCCGCTCCCCCTCCAGCAGGGCAGTTCTTC. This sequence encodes CASSPAPPPAGQFF. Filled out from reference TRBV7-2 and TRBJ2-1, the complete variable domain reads GAGVSQSPSNKVTEKGKDVELRCDPISGHTALYWYRQSLGQGLEFLIYFQGNSAPDKSGLPSDRFSAERTGGSVSTLTIQRTQQEDSAVYLCASSPAPPPAGQFFGPGTRLTVL.

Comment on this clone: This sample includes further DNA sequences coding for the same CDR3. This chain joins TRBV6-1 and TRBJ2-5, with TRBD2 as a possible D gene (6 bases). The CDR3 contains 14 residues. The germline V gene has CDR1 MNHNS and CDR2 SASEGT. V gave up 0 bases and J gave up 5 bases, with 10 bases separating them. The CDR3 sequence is CASSEAGDWETQYF. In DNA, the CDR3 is TGTGCCAGCAGTGAAGCGGGGGACTGGGAGACCCAGTACTTC.

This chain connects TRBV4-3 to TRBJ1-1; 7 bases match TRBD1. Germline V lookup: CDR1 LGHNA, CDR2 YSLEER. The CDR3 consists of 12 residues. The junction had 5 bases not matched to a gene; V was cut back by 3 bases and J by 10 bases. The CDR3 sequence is CASSHGRGPAFF. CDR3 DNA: TGCGCCAGCAGCCATGGGAGGGGGCCAGCTTTCTTT.

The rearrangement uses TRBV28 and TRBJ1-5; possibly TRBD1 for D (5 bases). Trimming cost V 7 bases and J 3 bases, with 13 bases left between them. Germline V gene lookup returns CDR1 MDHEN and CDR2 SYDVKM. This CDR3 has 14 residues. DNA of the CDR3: TGTGCCAGCACTGCAGGGCCCTACAATCAGCCCCAGCATTTT. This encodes CASTAGPYNQPQHF.

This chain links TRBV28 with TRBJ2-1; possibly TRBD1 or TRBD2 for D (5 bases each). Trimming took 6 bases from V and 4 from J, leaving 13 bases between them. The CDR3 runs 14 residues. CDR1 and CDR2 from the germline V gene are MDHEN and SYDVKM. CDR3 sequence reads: CASRPGPDYNEQFF. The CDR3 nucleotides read TGTGCCAGCAGACCGGGACCCGATTACAATGAGCAGTTCTTC.

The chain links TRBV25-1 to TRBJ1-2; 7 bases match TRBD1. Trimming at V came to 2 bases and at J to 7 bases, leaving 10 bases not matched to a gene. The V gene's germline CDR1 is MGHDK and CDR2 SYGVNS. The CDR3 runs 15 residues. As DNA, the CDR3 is TGTGCCAGCAGTGAAATATGGAGAGGGGGCTTTGGCTACACCTTC. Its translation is CASSEIWRGGFGYTF.

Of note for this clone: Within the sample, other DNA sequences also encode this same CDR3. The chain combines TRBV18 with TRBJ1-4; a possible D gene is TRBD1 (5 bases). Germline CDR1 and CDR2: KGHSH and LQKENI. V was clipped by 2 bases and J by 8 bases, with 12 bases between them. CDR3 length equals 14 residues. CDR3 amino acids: CASSPTSGEEKLFF. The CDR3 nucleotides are TGTGCCAGCTCACCAACCTCGGGGGAGGAAAAACTGTTTTTT.

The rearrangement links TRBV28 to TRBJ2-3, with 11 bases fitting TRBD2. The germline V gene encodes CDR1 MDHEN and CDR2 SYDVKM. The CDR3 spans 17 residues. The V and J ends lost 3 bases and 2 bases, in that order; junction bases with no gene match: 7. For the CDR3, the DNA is TGTGCCAGCAGTTTGCCCGGACTAGCGGGCCCCACAGATACGCAGTATTTT. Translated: CASSLPGLAGPTDTQYF.

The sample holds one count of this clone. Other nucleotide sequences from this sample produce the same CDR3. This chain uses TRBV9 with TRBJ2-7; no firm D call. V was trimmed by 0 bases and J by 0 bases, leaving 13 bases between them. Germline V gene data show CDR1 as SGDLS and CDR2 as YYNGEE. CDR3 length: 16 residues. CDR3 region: CASSVGATGSSYEQYF. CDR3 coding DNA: TGTGCCAGCAGCGTAGGGGCGACCGGTAGCTCCTACGAGCAGTACTTC.

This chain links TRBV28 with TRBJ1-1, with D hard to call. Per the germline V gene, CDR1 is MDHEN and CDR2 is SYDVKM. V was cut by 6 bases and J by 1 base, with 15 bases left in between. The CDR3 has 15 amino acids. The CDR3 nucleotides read TGTGCCAGCAGCAGACCGGGAGTTCAGAACACTGAAGCTTTCTTT. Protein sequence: CASSRPGVQNTEAFF.

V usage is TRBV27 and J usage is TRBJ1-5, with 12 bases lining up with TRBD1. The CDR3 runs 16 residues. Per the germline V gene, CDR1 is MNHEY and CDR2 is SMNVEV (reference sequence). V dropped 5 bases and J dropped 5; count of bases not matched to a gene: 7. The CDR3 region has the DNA TGTGCCAGCAGTACCTCCGGGACAGGGGGCTATCAGCCCCAGCATTTT. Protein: CASSTSGTGGYQPQHF.

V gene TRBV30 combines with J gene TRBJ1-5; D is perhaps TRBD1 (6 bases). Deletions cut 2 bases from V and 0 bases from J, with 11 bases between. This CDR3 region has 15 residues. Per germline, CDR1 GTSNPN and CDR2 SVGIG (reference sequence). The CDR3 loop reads CAWSRGTNSNQPQHF. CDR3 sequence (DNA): TGTGCCTGGAGTAGAGGGACAAATAGCAATCAGCCCCAGCATTTT.

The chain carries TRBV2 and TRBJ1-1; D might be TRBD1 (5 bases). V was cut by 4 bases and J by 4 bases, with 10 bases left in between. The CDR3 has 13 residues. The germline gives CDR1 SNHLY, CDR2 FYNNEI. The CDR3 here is CASSAGSGTEAFF. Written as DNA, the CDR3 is TGTGCCAGCAGTGCAGGGTCTGGCACTGAAGCTTTCTTT.

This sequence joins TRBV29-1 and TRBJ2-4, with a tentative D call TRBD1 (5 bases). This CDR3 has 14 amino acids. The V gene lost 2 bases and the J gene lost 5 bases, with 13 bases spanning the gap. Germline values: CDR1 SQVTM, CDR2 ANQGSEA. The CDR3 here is CSVELLGHENIQYF. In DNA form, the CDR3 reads TGCAGCGTTGAACTGCTTGGACACGAAAACATTCAGTACTTC. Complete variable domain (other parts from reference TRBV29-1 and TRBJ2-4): SAVISQKPSRDICQRGTSLTIQCQVDSQVTMMFWYRQQPGQSLTLIATANQGSEATYESGFVIDKFPISRPNLTFSTLTVSNMSPEDSSIYLCSVELLGHENIQYFGAGTRLSVL.

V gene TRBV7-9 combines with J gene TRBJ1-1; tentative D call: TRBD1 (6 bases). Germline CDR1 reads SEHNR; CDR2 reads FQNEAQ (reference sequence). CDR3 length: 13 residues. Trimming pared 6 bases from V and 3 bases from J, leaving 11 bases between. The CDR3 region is CASSFYRDTEAFF. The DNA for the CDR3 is TGTGCCAGCAGTTTCTACAGGGACACTGAAGCTTTCTTT.

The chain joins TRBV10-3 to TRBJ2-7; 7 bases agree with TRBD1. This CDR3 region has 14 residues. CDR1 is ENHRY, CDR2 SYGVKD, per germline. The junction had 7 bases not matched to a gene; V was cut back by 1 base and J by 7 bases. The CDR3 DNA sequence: TGTGCCATCAGTGAGTGGGACAGTGCGCGTGAGCAGTACTTC. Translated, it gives CAISEWDSAREQYF.